Listed here are 6 T cell receptor beta chains from one sample, sequenced in a study of lymphopenia after photon versus proton radiotherapy. The assay was immunoSEQ multiplex PCR, and TCRdb's table has in-frame clones only and misses some. This table holds approximately 20,000 clones, about 89% found once. The sample consisted of peripheral blood, taken from a patient treated with photon-based radiotherapy. These receptors were taken from a man aged 55 to 70 with pancreatic cancer.

V usage is TRBV5-4 and J usage is TRBJ2-5; D is possibly TRBD2 (7 bases). V lost 2 bases and J 2 bases, leaving 13 bases between the germline ends. This CDR3 is 15 amino acids long. In germline, CDR1 is SGHNT, CDR2 YYREEE (reference sequence). CDR3 DNA sequence: TGTGCCAGCAGCTTAAATCGGGGGGCGCAAGAGACCCAGTACTTC. Translating it yields CASSLNRGAQETQYF.

The rearrangement uses TRBV19 and TRBJ2-1; D not resolved. The V end lost 1 base, the J end lost 9 bases, and 13 bases lay between the germline ends. CDR3 length: 14 amino acids. Germline values: CDR1 LNHDA, CDR2 SQIVND (reference sequence). CDR3 region: CASSIAREVIEQFF. The CDR3 coding sequence is TGTGCCAGTAGTATAGCCCGTGAAGTGATTGAGCAGTTCTTC.

The chain joins TRBV5-1 to TRBJ1-4; a weak D match, TRBD1 (6 bases). The CDR3 is made up of 14 amino acids. V lost 1 base and J lost 6, with 10 bases in between. Germline V gene data show CDR1 as SGHRS and CDR2 as YFSETQ. The CDR3 coding sequence is TGCGCCAGCAGCTTGACAGGGACGTATGAAAAACTGTTTTTT. This encodes CASSLTGTYEKLFF.

The V and J genes are TRBV6-5 and TRBJ2-7; 11 bases are shared with TRBD2. The CDR3 sequence is 14 residues long. Germline loops: CDR1 MNHEY, CDR2 SVGAGI. V trimming: 8 bases; J trimming: 5 bases; junction bases outside the gene matches: 8. The CDR3 loop is CASGLAGGFDEQYF. For the CDR3, the DNA is TGTGCCAGCGGGCTAGCGGGGGGTTTCGACGAGCAGTACTTC.

The chain combines TRBV2 with TRBJ2-7; 9 bases line up with TRBD1. Trimming removed 6 bases from V and 3 bases from J; junction bases left unmatched: 6. In germline, CDR1 is SNHLY, CDR2 FYNNEI. The CDR3 has 14 residues. CDR3 nucleotide sequence: TGTGCCAGCAGGGGGGACAGGGAACACTACGAGCAGTACTTC. This encodes CASRGDREHYEQYF.

This chain connects TRBV4-3 to TRBJ2-5; D remains unclear. The CDR3 consists of 15 residues. The V and J ends lost 0 bases and 1 base respectively, with 9 bases between them. Germline loops: CDR1 LGHNA, CDR2 YSLEER. CDR3 loop: CASSQDLQLQETQYF. For the CDR3, the DNA is TGCGCCAGCAGCCAAGATCTTCAGCTCCAAGAGACCCAGTACTTC.